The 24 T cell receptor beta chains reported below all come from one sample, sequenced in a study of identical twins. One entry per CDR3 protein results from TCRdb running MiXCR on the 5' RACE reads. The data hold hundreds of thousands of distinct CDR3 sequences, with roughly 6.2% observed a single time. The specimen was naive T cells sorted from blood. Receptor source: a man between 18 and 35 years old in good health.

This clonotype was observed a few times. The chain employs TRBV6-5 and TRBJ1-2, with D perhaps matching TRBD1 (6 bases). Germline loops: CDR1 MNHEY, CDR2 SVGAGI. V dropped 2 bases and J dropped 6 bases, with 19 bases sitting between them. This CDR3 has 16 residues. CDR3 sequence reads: CASSYRAPGARDGYTF. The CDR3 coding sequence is TGTGCCAGCAGTTACCGAGCCCCGGGGGCGAGGGATGGCTACACCTTC.

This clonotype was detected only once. CDR3: CASSQVSGVLSGNTIYF. The CDR3, as DNA: TGCGCCAGCAGCCAAGTATCGGGGGTTTTATCTGGAAACACCATATATTTT. The chain has TRBV4-1 and TRBJ1-3, with D possibly matching TRBD1 (5 bases). Trimming left V 1 base short and J 1 base short, with 14 bases between. This CDR3 spans 17 amino acids. CDR1 MGHRA and CDR2 YSYEKL come from the germline V gene.

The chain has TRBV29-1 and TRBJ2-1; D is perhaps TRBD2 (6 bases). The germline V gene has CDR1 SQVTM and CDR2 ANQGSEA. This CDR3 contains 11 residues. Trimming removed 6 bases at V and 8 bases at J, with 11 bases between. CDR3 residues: CSVGGLYEQFF. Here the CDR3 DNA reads TGCAGCGTGGGGGGACTTTATGAGCAGTTCTTC.

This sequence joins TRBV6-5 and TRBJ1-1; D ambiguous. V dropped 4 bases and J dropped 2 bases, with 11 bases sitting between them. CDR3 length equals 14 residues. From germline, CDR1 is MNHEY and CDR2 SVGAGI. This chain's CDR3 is CASSSVRSNTEAFF. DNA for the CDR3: TGTGCCAGCAGTTCTGTCCGGTCCAACACTGAAGCTTTCTTT.

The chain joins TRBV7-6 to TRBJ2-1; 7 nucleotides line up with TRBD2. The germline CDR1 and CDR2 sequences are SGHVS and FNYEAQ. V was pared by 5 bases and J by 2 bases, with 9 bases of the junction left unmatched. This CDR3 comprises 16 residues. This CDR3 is CASSQPRGSTYNEQFF. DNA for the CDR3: TGTGCCAGCAGCCAACCTCGCGGGAGTACCTACAATGAGCAGTTCTTC. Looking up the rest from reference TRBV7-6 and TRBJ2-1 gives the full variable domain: GAGVSQSPRYKVTKRGQDVALRCDPISGHVSLYWYRQALGQGPEFLTYFNYEAQQDKSGLPNDRFSAERPEGSISTLTIQRTEQRDSAMYRCASSQPRGSTYNEQFFGPGTRLTVL.

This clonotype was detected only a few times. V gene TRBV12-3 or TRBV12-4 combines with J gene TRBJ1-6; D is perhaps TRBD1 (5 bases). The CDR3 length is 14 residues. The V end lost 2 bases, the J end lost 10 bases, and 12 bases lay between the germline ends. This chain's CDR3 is CASSLPGLGSPLHF. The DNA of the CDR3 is TGTGCCAGCAGTTTACCAGGGTTAGGCTCACCCCTCCACTTT.

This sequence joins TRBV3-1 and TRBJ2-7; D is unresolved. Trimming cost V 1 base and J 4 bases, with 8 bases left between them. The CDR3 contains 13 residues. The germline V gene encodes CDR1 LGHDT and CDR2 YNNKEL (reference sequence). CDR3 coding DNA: TGTGCCAGCAGCCAAGCTCCAGGATACGAGCAGTACGTC. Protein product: CASSQAPGYEQYV.

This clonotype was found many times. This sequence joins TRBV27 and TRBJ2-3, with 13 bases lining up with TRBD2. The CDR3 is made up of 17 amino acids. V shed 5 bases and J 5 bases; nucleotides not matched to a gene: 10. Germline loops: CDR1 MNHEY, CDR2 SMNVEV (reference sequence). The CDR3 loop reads CASSPLWTSGSKDTQYF. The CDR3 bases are TGTGCCAGCAGTCCACTATGGACTAGCGGGAGTAAAGATACGCAGTATTTT.

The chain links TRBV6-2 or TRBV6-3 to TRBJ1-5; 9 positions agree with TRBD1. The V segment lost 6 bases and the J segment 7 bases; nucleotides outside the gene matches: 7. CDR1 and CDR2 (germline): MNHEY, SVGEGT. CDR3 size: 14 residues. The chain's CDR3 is CASRPGQGWQPQHF. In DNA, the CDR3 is TGTGCCAGCAGACCGGGACAGGGTTGGCAGCCCCAGCATTTT.

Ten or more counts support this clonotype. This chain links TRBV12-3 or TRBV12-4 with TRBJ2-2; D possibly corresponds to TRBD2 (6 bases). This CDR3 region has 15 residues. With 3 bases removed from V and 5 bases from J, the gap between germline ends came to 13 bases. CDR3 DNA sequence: TGTGCCAGCAGTTTTGGGGGGAGAGGAACCGGGGAGCTGTTTTTT. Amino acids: CASSFGGRGTGELFF.

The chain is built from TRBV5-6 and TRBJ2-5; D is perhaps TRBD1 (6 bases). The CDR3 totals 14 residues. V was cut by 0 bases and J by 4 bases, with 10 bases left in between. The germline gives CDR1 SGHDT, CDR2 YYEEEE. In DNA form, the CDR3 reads TGTGCCAGCAGCTTGGCAGGGGAAGTAGAGACCCAGTACTTC. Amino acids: CASSLAGEVETQYF. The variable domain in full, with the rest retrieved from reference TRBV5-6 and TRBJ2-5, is DAGVTQSPTHLIKTRGQQVTLRCSPKSGHDTVSWYQQALGQGPQFIFQYYEEEERQRGNFPDRFSGHQFPNYSSELNVNALLLGDSALYLCASSLAGEVETQYFGPGTRLLVL.

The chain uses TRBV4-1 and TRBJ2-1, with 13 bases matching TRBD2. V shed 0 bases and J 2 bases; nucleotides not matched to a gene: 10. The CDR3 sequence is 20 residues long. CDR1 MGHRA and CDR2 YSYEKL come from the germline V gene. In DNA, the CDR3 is TGCGCCAGCAGCCAAGATCCGACGGGACTAGCGGGACATCCCTACAATGAGCAGTTCTTC. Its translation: CASSQDPTGLAGHPYNEQFF.

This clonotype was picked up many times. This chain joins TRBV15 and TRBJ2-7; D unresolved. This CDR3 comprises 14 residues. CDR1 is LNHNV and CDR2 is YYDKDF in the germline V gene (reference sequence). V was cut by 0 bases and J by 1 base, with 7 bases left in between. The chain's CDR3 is CATSRDFASYEQYV. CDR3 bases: TGTGCCACCAGCAGAGATTTCGCATCCTACGAGCAGTACGTC.

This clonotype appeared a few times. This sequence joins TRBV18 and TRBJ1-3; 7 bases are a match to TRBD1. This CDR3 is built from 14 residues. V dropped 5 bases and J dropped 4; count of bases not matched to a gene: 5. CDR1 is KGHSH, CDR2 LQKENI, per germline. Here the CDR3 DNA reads TGTGCCAGCTCAGCAATGGACAGGGGAAACACCATATATTTT. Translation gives CASSAMDRGNTIYF.

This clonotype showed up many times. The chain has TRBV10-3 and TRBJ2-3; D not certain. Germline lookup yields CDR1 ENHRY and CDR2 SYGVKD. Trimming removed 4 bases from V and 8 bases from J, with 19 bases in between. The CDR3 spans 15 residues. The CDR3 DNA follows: TGTGCCATCAGTGTTCAGGACCCCGGGTCCCGTACGCAGTATTTT. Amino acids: CAISVQDPGSRTQYF.

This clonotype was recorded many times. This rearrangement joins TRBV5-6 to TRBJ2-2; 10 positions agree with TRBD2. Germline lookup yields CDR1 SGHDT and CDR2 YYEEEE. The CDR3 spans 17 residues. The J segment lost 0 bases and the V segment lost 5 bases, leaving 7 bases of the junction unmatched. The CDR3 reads CASSEGLASSNTGELFF. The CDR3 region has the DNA TGTGCCAGCAGTGAGGGACTAGCGTCTTCGAACACCGGGGAGCTGTTTTTT.

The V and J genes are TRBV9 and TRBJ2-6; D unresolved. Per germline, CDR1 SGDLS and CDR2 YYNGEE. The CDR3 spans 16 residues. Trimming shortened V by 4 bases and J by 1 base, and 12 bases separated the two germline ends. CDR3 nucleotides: TGTGCCAGCAGCCCTGGGCAGGTTTCTGGGGCCAACGTCCTGACTTTC. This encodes CASSPGQVSGANVLTF.

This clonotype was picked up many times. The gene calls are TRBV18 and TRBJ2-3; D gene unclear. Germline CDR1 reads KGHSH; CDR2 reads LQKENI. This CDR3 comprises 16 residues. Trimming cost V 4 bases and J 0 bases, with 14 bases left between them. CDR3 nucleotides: TGTGCCAGCTCACTCTTCGGAACCTCTAGCACAGATACGCAGTATTTT. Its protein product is CASSLFGTSSTDTQYF.

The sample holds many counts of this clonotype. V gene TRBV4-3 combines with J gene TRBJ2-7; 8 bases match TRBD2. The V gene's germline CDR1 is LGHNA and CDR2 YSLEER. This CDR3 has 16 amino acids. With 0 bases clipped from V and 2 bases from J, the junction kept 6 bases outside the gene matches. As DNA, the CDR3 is TGCGCCAGCAGCCAAGATCAGCGGGAGATGCCCTACGAGCAGTACTTC. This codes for CASSQDQREMPYEQYF.

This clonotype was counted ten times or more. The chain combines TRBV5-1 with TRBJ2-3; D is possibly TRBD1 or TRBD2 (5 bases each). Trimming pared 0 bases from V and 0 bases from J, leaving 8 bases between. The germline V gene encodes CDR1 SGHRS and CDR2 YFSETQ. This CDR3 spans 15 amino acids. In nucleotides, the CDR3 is TGCGCCAGCAGCTTGGGGGACGGAAGCACAGATACGCAGTATTTT. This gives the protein CASSLGDGSTDTQYF.

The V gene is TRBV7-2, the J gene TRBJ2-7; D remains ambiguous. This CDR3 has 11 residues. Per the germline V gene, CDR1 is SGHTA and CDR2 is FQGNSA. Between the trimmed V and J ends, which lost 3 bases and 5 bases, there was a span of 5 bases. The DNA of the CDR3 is TGTGCCAGCAGCTTCGTCCACGAGCAGTACTTC. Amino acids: CASSFVHEQYF.

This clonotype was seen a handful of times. CDR3 DNA: TGTGCCAGCAGGATACAGCGGAACACTGAAGCTTTCTTT. Translating it yields CASRIQRNTEAFF. The chain joins TRBV6-6 to TRBJ1-1; D call uncertain. Germline CDR1 and CDR2: MNHNY and SVGAGI (reference sequence). The CDR3 spans 13 residues. V lost 6 bases to trimming and J lost 1 base, with 9 bases between them.

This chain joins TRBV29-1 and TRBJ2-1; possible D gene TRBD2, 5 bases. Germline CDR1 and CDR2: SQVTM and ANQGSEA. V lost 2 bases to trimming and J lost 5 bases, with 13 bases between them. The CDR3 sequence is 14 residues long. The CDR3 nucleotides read TGCAGCGTTGAAACGATTGGGCGGGACAATGAGCAGTTCTTC. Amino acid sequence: CSVETIGRDNEQFF.

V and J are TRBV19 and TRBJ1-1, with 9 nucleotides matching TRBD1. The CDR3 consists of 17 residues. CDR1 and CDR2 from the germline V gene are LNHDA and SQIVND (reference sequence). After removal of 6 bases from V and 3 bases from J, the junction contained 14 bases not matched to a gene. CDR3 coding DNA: TGTGCCAGTAGGGAGGGACAGGGATTGGTTTTAGACACTGAAGCTTTCTTT. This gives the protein CASREGQGLVLDTEAFF.